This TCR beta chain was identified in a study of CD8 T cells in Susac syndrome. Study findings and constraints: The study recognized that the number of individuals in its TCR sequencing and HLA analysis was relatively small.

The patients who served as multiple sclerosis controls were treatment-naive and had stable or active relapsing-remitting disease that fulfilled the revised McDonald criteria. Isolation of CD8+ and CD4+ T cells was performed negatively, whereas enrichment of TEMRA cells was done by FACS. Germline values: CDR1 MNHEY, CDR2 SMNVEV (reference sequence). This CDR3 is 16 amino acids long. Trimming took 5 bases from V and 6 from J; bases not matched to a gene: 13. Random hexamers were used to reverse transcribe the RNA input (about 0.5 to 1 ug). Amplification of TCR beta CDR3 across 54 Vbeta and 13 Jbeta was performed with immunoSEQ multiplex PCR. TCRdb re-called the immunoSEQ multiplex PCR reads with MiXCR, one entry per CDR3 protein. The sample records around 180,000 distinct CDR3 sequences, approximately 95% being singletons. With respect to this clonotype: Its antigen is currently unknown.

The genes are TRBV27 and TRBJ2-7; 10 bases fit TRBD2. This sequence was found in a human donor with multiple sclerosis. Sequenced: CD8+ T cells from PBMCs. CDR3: CASSTNSASGSSEQYF. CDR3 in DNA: TGTGCCAGCAGTACCAACTCAGCTAGCGGGAGCAGCGAGCAGTACTTC.